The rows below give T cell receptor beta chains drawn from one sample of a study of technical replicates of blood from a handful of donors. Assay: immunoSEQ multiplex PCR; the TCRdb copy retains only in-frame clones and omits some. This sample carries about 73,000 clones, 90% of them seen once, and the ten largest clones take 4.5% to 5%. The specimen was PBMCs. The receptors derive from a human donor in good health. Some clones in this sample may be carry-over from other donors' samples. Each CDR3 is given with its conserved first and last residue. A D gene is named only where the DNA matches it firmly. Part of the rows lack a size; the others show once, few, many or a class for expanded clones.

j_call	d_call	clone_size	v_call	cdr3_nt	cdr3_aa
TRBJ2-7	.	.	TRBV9	TGTGCCAGCAGCGCCAATCACTACGAGCAGTACTTC	CASSANHYEQYF
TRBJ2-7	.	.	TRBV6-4	TGTGCCAGCAGTGCTAACAGGGTGAGCGAGCAGTACTTC	CASSANRVSEQYF
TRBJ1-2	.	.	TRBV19	TGTGCCAGTACCGTAGACAGGACTAACTATGGCTACACCTTC	CASTVDRTNYGYTF
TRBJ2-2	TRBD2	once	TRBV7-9	TGTGCCAGCAGCTTAATGAAGCGGGGGGACCCCACCGGGGAGCTGTTTTTT	CASSLMKRGDPTGELFF
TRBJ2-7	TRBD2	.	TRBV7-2	TGTGCCAGCAGCCGGCCGAGGACTAGCGTCTACGAGCAGTACTTC	CASSRPRTSVYEQYF
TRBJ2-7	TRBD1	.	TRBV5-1	TGCGCCAGCAGCTGGTGGACAGGGAGCGGCGAGCAGTACTTC	CASSWWTGSGEQYF
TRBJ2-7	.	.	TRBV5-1	TGCGCCAGCAGCTTGGGTAGCGAGAACTACGAGCAGTACTTC	CASSLGSENYEQYF
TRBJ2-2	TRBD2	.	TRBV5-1	TGCGCCAGCAGCTTGGGGACTAGCGGGGTCCCCGGGGAGCTGTTTTTT	CASSLGTSGVPGELFF
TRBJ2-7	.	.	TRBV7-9	TGTGCCAGCAGCTTAGCCGACAGCACCTACGAGCAGTACTTC	CASSLADSTYEQYF
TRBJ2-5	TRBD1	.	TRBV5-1	TGCGCCAGCAGCGATCCGGACAGGACCCTGCAAGAGACCCAGTACTTC	CASSDPDRTLQETQYF